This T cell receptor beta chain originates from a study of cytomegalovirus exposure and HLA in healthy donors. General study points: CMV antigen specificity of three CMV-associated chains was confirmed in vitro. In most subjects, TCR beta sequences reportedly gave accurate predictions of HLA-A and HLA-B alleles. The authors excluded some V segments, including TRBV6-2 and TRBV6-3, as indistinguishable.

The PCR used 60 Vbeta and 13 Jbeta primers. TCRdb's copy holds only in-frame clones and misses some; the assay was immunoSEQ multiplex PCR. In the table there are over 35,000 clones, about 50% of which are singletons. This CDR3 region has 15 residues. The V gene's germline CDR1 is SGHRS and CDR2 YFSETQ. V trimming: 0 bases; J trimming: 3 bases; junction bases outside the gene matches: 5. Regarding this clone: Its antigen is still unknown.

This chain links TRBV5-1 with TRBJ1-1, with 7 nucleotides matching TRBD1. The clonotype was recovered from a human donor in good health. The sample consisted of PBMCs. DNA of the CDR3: TGCGCCAGCAGCTTGGTGGCAGGGGGAGACACTGAAGCTTTCTTT. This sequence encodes CASSLVAGGDTEAFF.